This TCR beta chain was captured in a study of T cell responses to AZD1222 COVID-19 vaccine. Study-wide findings and caveats: A mostly white British donor set with more females was recruited, and clonal diversity was possibly underestimated. Reportedly, nearly half the spike-specific TCRs target unmutated variant regions. Spike as a whole was targeted by vaccine-associated CD4 TCRs, dominant at 160-218 and 743-854.

The repertoire was sequenced with immunoSEQ multiplex PCR; TCRdb's copy has only in-frame clones and lacks some. The sample consists of 90,000 to 130,000 clones, 85% to 90% of them appearing once. With regard to this clone: The antigen remains unidentified.

This TCR was recovered from an adult who received the AZD1222 COVID-19 vaccine. The input for sequencing was peripheral blood, taken 28 days after the second AZD1222 dose.

The CDR3 bases are TGTGCCAGCAGATTACAGGGCCCGAGCTCCTACGAGCAGTACTTC. Translation: CASRLQGPSSYEQYF. V gene TRBV6-5 combines with J gene TRBJ2-7; tentatively, D is TRBD1 (6 bases). V dropped 6 bases and J dropped 0 bases, with 15 bases sitting between them. CDR1 and CDR2 from the germline V gene are MNHEY and SVGAGI. This CDR3 region has 15 residues.